Sequencing of this TCR beta chain was carried out in a study of T-cell memory formation after mild COVID-19 (dated by TCRdb to the early 2020s). Regarding the study in general: TCR sequence clusters from the two donors were largely donor specific. In two donors, T-cell clones that expanded and contracted after mild COVID-19 were tracked by sequencing TCRalpha and TCRbeta repertoires over time. Two young, previously healthy adult volunteers, one female and one male, were included in the cohort. Paper-wide results and their limitations: Balanced CD4/CD8 phenotypes were observed for clones contracting from day 15 to 85, whereas a bias towards CD4+ was observed for a second wave of clones expanding from day 15 to 37. Contracting CD4+ clones were found mainly in CM and EM memory subsets, while CD8+ clones were enriched in EMRA. The second-wave clones that peaked on day 37 were not confirmed to be SARS-CoV-2 specific. The study covered only a couple of mild cases, and larger cohorts including severe cases with pre-infection samples were considered necessary. Some responding clones were detected in pre-infection memory, suggesting pre-existing cross-reactive memory T cells joined the SARS-CoV-2 response.

On this clonotype itself: It lacks a known antigen. No base quality values were provided; no much bigger clone lies one nucleotide off.

The run used an Illumina NovaSeq 6000. TCRalpha and TCRbeta cDNA libraries were built by 5'RACE with constant-segment primers, adding sample barcodes and unique molecular identifiers. RNA was extracted from every sample with Trizol reagent. Amplification of the libraries took two PCR steps, and the second step added a second sample barcode plus Illumina TruSeq adapters. Libraries were sequenced on an Illumina NovaSeq with 2 x 150 bp paired-end reads. In the authors' own workflow: Reads were demultiplexed and collapsed into UMI-guided consensus sequences with migec v1.2.7. Using mixcr v2.1.11, UMI consensuses were aligned to TRA and TRB V and J templates and then assembled into clonotypes. A clonotype was counted as expanded or contracted only when both edgeR and NoisET called the clonotype significant, with the noise models trained on biological replicates. edgeR calls used a false discovery rate-adjusted p below 0.01 and a log2 fold-change threshold of 1. PCA with hierarchical clustering of max-normalized trajectories of the 1000 most abundant clonotypes was used as exploratory dynamics analysis. Each responding clone was given a CD4 or CD8 phenotype based on the CD4+ and CD8+ repertoires, which had been sequenced separately. TCRdb reprocessing: public reads trimmed at Q25 with fastp, clones called with MiXCR, in-frame beta chains kept. Entries that share a CDR3 protein sequence are merged under the most common genes and DNA. These V and J calls derive from TCRdb rather than the authors' analysis. This sample comprises about 500,000 distinct CDR3 sequences, roughly 20% of them detected only once. The leading ten clones occupy around 12% of the sample.

Ends trimmed: V by 1 base, J by 1 base; bases unmatched to a gene: 5. The CDR3, cysteine through phenylalanine, is 18 amino acids long. Only the CDR3 portion is preserved as DNA: 54 bases, with reading frame beginning at the first base. CDR1 SGHAT and CDR2 FQNNGV were looked up in the germline V gene. PBMCs were isolated by Ficoll-Paque density gradient centrifugation. What was sequenced was PBMCs or a T cell subset sorted from them (not recorded which). The chain links TRBV11-2 with TRBJ2-1, with 12 bases in between that match TRBD2. The clonotype originates from an adult woman who had mild COVID-19 (a few samples of this study predate the infection). The sample titles of this study are shuffled in the database, so cell type and time point are left out; the donor was told from shared clones. The CDR3 reads as follows: CASSLVTSGGRSYNEQFF. The sequence in DNA is TGTGCCAGCAGCTTAGTGACTAGCGGGGGCAGGTCCTACAATGAGCAGTTCTTC.